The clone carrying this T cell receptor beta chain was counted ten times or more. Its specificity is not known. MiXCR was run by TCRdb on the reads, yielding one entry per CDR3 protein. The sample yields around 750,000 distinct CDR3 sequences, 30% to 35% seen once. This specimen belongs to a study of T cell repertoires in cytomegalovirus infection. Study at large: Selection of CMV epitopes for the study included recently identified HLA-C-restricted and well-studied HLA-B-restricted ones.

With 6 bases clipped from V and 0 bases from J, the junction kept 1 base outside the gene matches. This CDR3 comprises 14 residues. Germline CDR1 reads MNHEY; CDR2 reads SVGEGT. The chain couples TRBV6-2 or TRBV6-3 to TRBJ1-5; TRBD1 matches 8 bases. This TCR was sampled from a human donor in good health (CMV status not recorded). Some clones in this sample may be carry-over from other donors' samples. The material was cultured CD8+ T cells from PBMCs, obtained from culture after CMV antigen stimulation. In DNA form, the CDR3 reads TGTGCCAGCAGGGGACAGGATAGCAATCAGCCCCAGCATTTT. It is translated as CASRGQDSNQPQHF.